These 7 T cell receptor beta chains were all obtained from the same sample, sequenced in a study of tissue T cells after allogeneic stem cell transplantation. Sequencing used immunoSEQ multiplex PCR; TCRdb keeps in-frame clones, though not all of them. The sample has 7,000 to 8,000 clones, around 34% seen once. Time point meaning: mouse harvest day 14 after allogeneic transplant. Tail vein injection delivered 10^7 T-cell-depleted bone marrow cells and 10^6 splenic CD5+ T cells. The material sequenced was skin. The receptors come from a female BALB/c mouse given C57BL/6 T cells with graft-versus-host disease after an allogeneic hematopoietic cell transplant.

Concerning this clone: Genes and germline come from the mouse. From the germline J gene comes the end of the CDR3, since the read stops 1 residue before it. The chain carries TRBV23 and TRBJ1-4; the table names TRBD1, a call not compared with the DNA. The CDR3 sequence is 15 residues long. The V gene's germline CDR1 is KGHTA and CDR2 FQNQQP. CDR3 DNA (partial): TGCTCCAGCAGTCAATCAACATCTTCCAACGAAAGATTATTT. Translating it yields CSSSQSTSSNERLF. The full CDR3 protein is CSSSQSTSSNERLFF.

As for this clone: Mouse gene names apply. The CDR3 goes on 1 residue after the read ends, and that part is filled in from the germline J gene. The rearrangement links TRBV13-2 to TRBJ2-5; 10 bases map to TRBD1. V lost 7 bases and J lost 5; bases outside the gene matches: 1. The germline gives CDR1 NNHNN, CDR2 SYGAGS (reference sequence). The CDR3 spans 12 residues. Here the CDR3 reads CASRDRGDTQYF. The DNA read from the CDR3 is TGTGCCAGCCGGGACAGGGGAGACACCCAGTAC.

A remark on this clone: Gene names are mouse gene names. The read finishes 1 residue shy of the CDR3 end, and the germline J gene is used to complete it. This chain links TRBV26 with TRBJ1-2, with 12 bases aligning to TRBD1. Germline assignment: CDR1 KGHPV and CDR2 FQNQEV (reference sequence). The CDR3 runs to 15 residues. V was clipped by 0 bases and J by 6 bases; unmatched bases: 2. The CDR3 loop reads CASSLSGTGGPDYTF. Incomplete CDR3 DNA: TGTGCCAGCAGTCTGTCTGGGACAGGGGGCCCCGACTACACC. Full variable domain (remainder filled in from reference TRBV26 and TRBJ1-2): NSKVIQTPRYLVKGQGQKAKMRCIPEKGHPVVFWYQQNKNNEFKFLINFQNQEVLQQIDMTEKRFSAECPSNSPCSLEIQSSEAGDSALYLCASSLSGTGGPDYTFGSGTRLLVI.

This clone came up a few times. Gene labels here are mouse ones. The read gets to within 1 residue of the CDR3 end, and the germline J gene fills in the rest. The rearrangement links TRBV4 to TRBJ2-4; the D is unclear. V was shortened by 3 bases and J by 3 bases, with 1 base between the two germline ends. This CDR3 region has 11 residues. Germline CDR1 LGHDT, CDR2 YNNKQL (reference sequence). CDR3 sequence reads: CASSYQNTLYF. The CDR3 bases that were read are TGTGCCAGCAGCTACCAAAACACCTTGTAC.

This clone showed up just a few times. The gene names given are mouse names. CDR3 protein: CASSIQTGGHAEQFF. The CDR3 DNA, read in part, is TGTGCCAGCAGTATCCAGACAGGGGGCCATGCTGAGCAGTTC. The V gene is TRBV19, the J gene TRBJ2-1; 10 bases are shared with TRBD1. The read gets to within 1 residue of the CDR3 end, and the germline J gene fills in the rest. The germline V gene encodes CDR1 FNHDT and CDR2 SITEND (reference sequence). The CDR3 spans 15 residues. Trimming at V came to 2 bases and at J to 5 bases, leaving 4 bases not matched to a gene.

This clone was found a few times. Gene names are the mouse ones. CDR3 DNA, as far as it was read: TGTGCCAGCAGTCCCAACAGGGGGCTATCTGCTGAGCAGTTC. Protein sequence: CASSPNRGLSAEQF. The full CDR3 sequence reads CASSPNRGLSAEQFF. The rearrangement uses TRBV26 and TRBJ2-1, with 9 bases lining up with TRBD1. The CDR3 end is not reached by the read, which stops 1 residue before it; the germline J gene fills it in. J lost 6 bases, V lost 4 bases, and 7 bases had no gene match. CDR1 is KGHPV and CDR2 is FQNQEV in the germline V gene (reference sequence). The CDR3 totals 15 residues.

By share of the sample, this clone is medium-sized. Mouse gene names and germline throughout. The DNA ends 1 residue before the CDR3 does, and the rest of the CDR3 is filled in from the germline J gene. The rearrangement links TRBV20 to TRBJ1-3; D unresolved. Looked up from germline, CDR1 is GFQATS and CDR2 is STVNSAI. CDR3 length equals 13 residues. Trimming removed 3 bases from V and 0 bases from J, with 6 bases in between. CDR3 bases read: TGTGGTGCTAGCATAAATTCTGGAAATACGCTCTAT. It encodes CGASINSGNTLY. Given in full, the CDR3 is CGASINSGNTLYF.